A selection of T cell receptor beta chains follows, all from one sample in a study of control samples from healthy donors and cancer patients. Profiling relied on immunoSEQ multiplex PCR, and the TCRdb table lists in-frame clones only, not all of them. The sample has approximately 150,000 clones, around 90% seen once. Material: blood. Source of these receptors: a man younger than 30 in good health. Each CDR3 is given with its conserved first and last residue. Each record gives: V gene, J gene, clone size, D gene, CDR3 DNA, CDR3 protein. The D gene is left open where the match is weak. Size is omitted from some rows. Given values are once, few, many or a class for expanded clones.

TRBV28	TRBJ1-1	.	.	TGTGCCAGCAGTATAACAGGGACAGAAGCTTTCTTT	CASSITGTEAFF
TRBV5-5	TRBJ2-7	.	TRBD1	TGTGCCAGCAGCCCGCAGACAGGGGGTTGGGAGCAGTACTTC	CASSPQTGGWEQYF
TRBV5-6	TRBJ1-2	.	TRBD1	TGTGCCAGCAGCTTGGCCGACAGGGGTTTCTATGGCTACACCTTC	CASSLADRGFYGYTF
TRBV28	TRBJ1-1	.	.	TGTGCCAGCAGTTTACGGGCCCCAATTCTCGCAGCTTTCTTT	CASSLRAPILAAFF
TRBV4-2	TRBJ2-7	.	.	TGTGCCAGCAGCCAATCGCAGGGCTACGAGCAGTACTTC	CASSQSQGYEQYF
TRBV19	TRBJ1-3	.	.	TGTGCCAGTAAGAGCTCTGGAAACACCATATATTTT	CASKSSGNTIYF
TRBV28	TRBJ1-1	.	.	TGTGCCAGCAGTTCTCCGGGGGCCGTTGAAGCTTTCTTT	CASSSPGAVEAFF
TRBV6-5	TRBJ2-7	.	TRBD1	TGTGCCAGCAGCCAGGGGGCCTTAACCTACGAGCAGTACTTC	CASSQGALTYEQYF
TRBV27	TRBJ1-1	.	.	TGTGCCAGCAGTCCATCAATGAGCTGGGGCACTGAAGCTTTCTTT	CASSPSMSWGTEAFF
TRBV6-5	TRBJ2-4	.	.	TGTGCCAGCTTTAACCAAAACATTCAGTACTTC	CASFNQNIQYF
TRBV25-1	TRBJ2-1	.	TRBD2	TGTGCCAGCAGTGCCCAGGGGGGACTAGCAAATGAGCAGTTCTTC	CASSAQGGLANEQFF
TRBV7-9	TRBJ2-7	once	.	TGTGCCAGCAGCAAGGTACAGGGAAGCTCCTACGAGCAGTACTTC	CASSKVQGSSYEQYF
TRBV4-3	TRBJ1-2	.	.	TGCGCCAGCAGCCAGGGAGACGGCTACACCTTC	CASSQGDGYTF
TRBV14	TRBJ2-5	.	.	TGTGCCAGCAGCGTCAGGGGTCAAGAGACCCAGTACTTC	CASSVRGQETQYF
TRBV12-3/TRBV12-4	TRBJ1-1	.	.	TGTGCCAGCAGTAGGACACCGAACACTGAAGCTTTCTTT	CASSRTPNTEAFF
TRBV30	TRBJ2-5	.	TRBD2	TGTGCCTGGAGTCGTCTGAGTTGGGGTAGCGGGGGGGCGCGAGAGACCCAGTACTTC	CAWSRLSWGSGGARETQYF
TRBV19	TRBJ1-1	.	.	TGTGCCAGTAGTATGGTATTGAACACTGAAGCTTTCTTT	CASSMVLNTEAFF
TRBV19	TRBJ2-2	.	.	TGTGCCAGTAGTATAGAGGGACCAAGGAACACCGGGGAGCTGTTTTTT	CASSIEGPRNTGELFF
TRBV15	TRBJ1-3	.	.	TGTGCCACCAGCAGAGATTTACAGTACTCTGGAAACACCATATATTTT	CATSRDLQYSGNTIYF
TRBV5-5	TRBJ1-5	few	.	TGTGCCAGCAGCTTACAGAATCAGCCCCAGCATTTT	CASSLQNQPQHF
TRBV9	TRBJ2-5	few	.	TGTGCCAGCAGCCCAAGGGAGACCCAGTACTTC	CASSPRETQYF
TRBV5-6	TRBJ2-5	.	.	TGTGCCAGCAGCTTGGGGGGGACCGGGGAGACCCAGTACTTC	CASSLGGTGETQYF
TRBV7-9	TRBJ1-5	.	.	TGTGCCAGCAGCCCTAAGGATAGCAATCAGCCCCAGCATTTT	CASSPKDSNQPQHF
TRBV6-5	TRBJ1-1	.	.	TGTGCCAGCAGTTTGACGGTTAACACTGAAGCTTTCTTT	CASSLTVNTEAFF
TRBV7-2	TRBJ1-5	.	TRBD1	TGTGCCAGCAGTTATACAGGGGGCGATCAGCCCCAGCATTTT	CASSYTGGDQPQHF
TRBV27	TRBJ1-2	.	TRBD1	TGTGCCAGCAGTCGACAGGGTGGGGATGGCTACACCTTC	CASSRQGGDGYTF
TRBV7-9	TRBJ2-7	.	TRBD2	TGTGCCAGCAGCCGGACTAGCGGGGTCGAGCAGTACTTC	CASSRTSGVEQYF
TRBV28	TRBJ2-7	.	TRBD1	TGTGCCAGCAGTTCGCCGGGACAGGCCTTACCCTACGAGCAGTACTTC	CASSSPGQALPYEQYF
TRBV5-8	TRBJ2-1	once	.	TGTGCCAGCAGCACGACCGGGCCCGAGCAGTTCTTC	CASSTTGPEQFF
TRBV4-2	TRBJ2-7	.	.	TGTGCCAGCAGCCTACGGGACGGAGTATACTACGAGCAGTACTTC	CASSLRDGVYYEQYF
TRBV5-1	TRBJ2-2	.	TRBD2	TGCGCCAGCAGCCCGGGCACTAGCGGGGGCTCGGTGGGGGCCGGGGAGCTGTTTTTT	CASSPGTSGGSVGAGELFF
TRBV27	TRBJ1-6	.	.	TGTGCCAGCAGTTTAAGAGGTTCACCCCTCCACTTT	CASSLRGSPLHF
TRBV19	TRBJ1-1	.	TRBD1	TGTGCCAGTAGTATAGATCCGACAGGGGGTGTGGGAGCTTTCTTT	CASSIDPTGGVGAFF
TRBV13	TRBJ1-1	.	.	TGTGCCAGCAGTCGGGGGCGCGACACTGAAGCTTTCTTT	CASSRGRDTEAFF
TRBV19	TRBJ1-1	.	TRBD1	TGTGCCAGTAGTATGACGACAGGGATGAACACTGAAGCTTTCTTT	CASSMTTGMNTEAFF
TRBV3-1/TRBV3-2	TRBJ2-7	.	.	TGTGCCAGCAGCGTCGACAGCTCGATCTACGAGCAGTACTTC	CASSVDSSIYEQYF
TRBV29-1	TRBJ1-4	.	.	TGCAGCGCCCCCGGGCCAGGAGGAAAACTGTTTTTT	CSAPGPGGKLFF
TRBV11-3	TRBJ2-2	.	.	TGTGCCAGCAGCTCGCATAGGAGGGGGCTACCCGGGGAGCTGTTTTTT	CASSSHRRGLPGELFF
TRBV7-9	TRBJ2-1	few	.	TGTGCCAGCAGCGCCCGAGGACAGGGAGGGAATGAGCAGTTCTTC	CASSARGQGGNEQFF
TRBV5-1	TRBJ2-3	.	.	TGCGCCAGCAGCTTTGGGGCCCCAGATACGCAGTATTTT	CASSFGAPDTQYF
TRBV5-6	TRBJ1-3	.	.	TGTGCCAGCAGCCGAAAAACGGGGCCTGGAAACACCATATATTTT	CASSRKTGPGNTIYF
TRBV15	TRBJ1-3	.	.	TGTGCCACCAGCAGAGAGGCCGTGACTCAAATAAGAAACACCATATATTTT	CATSREAVTQIRNTIYF
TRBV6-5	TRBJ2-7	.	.	TGTGCCAGCAGCCGTAGCGGGCAGGGGACCTACGAGCAGTACTTC	CASSRSGQGTYEQYF